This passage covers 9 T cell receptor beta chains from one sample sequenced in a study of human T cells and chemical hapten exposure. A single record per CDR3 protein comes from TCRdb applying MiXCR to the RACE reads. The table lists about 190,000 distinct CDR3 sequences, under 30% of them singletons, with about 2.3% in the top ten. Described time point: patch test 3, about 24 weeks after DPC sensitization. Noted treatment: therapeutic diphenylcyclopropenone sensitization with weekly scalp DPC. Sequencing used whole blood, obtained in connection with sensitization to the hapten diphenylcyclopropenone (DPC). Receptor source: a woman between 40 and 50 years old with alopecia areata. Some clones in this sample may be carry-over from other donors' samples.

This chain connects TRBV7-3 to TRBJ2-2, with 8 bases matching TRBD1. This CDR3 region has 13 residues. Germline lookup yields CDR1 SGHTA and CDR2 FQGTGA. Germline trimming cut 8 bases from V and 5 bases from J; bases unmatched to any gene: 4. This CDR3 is CASRQGMTGELFF. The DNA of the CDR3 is TGTGCCAGCCGACAGGGGATGACCGGGGAGCTGTTTTTT.

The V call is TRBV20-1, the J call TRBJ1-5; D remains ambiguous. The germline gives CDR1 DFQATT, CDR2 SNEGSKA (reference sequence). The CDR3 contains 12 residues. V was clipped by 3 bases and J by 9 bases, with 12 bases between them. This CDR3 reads CSASDVAGPQHF. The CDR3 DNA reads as TGCAGTGCTAGCGATGTGGCCGGGCCCCAGCATTTT.

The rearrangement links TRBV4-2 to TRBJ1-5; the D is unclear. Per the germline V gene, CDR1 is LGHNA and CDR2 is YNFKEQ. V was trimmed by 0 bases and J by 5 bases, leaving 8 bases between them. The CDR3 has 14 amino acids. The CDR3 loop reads CASSQDEGYQPQHF. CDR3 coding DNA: TGTGCCAGCAGCCAAGATGAAGGATATCAGCCCCAGCATTTT.

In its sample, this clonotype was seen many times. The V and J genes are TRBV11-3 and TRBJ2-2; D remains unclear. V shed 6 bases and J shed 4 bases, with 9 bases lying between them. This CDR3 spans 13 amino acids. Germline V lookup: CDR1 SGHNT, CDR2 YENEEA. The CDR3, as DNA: TGTGCCAGCAGGAGAAGGGCCACCGGGGAGCTGTTTTTT. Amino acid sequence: CASRRRATGELFF.

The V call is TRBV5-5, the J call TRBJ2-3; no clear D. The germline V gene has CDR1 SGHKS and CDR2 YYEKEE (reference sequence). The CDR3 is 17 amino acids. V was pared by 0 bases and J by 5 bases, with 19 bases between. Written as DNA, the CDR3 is TGTGCCAGCAGCTTGGGACTCGACATTATCTTTAAAGATACGCAGTATTTT. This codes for CASSLGLDIIFKDTQYF.

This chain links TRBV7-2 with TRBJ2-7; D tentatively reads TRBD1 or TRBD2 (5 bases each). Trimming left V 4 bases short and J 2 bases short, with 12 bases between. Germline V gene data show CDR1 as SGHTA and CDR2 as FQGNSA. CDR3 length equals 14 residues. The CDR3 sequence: CASSSRDGTYEQYF. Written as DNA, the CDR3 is TGTGCCAGCAGCTCCCGGGACGGGACCTACGAGCAGTACTTC.

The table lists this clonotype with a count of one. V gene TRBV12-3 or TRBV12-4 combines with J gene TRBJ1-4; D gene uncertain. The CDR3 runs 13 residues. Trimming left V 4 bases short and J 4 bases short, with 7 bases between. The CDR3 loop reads CASSSRRNEKLFF. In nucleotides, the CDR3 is TGTGCCAGCAGTTCTCGGCGTAATGAAAAACTGTTTTTT.

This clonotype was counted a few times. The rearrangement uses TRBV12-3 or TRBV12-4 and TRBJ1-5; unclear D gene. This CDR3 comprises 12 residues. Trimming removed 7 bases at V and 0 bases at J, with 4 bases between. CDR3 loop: CASTYSNQPQHF. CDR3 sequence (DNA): TGTGCCAGCACCTATAGCAATCAGCCCCAGCATTTT.

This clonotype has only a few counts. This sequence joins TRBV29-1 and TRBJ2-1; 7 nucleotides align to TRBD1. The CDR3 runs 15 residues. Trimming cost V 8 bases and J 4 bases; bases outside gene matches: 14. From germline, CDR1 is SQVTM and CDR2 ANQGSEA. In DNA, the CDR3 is TGCAGCTTTCACCCCTTCGGGACAGAATACAATGAGCAGTTCTTC. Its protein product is CSFHPFGTEYNEQFF.